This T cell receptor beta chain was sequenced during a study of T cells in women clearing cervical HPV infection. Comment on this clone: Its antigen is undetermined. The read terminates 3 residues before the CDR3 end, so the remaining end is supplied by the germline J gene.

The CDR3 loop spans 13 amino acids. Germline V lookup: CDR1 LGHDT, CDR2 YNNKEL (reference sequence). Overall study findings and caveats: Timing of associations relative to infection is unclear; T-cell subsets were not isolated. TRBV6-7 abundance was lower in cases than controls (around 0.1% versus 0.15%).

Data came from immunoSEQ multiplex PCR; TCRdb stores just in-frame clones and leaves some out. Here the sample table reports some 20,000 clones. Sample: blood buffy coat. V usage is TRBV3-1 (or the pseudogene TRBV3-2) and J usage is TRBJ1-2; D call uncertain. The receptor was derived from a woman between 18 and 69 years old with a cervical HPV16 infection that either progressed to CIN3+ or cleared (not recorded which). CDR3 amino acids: CASSQGSIVGYTF. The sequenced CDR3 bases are TGTGCCAGCAGCCAAGGATCTATAGTGGGC.